This T cell receptor (beta chain) was captured by sequencing in a study of OX40 agonist ivuxolimab in advanced cancers. Trimming stripped 6 bases from V and 0 bases from J, with 12 bases between. Germline loops: CDR1 MDHEN, CDR2 SYDVKM. This CDR3 comprises 16 residues. Profiling relied on immunoSEQ multiplex PCR, and the TCRdb table lists in-frame clones only, not all of them. The sample has more than 75,000 clones, around 91% seen once. This sequence originates from an adult with an advanced solid tumor such as melanoma, head and neck, liver or kidney cancer. The starting material was CD4+ or CD8+ T cells sorted from blood, obtained in a trial of the OX40 agonist ivuxolimab. This chain joins TRBV28 and TRBJ2-6; no clear D. The CDR3: CASRLSPFSGANVLTF. CDR3 DNA sequence: TGTGCCAGCAGGCTATCCCCTTTCTCTGGGGCCAACGTCCTGACTTTC.